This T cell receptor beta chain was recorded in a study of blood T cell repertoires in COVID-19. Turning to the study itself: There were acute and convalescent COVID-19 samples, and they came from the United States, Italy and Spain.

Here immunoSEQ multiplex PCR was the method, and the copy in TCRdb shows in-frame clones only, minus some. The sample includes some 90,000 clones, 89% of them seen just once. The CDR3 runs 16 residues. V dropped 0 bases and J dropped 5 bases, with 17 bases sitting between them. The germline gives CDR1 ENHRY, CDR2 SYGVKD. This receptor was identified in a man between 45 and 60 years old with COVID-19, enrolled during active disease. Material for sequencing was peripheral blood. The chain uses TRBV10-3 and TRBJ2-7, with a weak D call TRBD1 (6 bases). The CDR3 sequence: CAISESLSRGRDEQYF. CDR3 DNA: TGTGCCATCAGTGAGTCCCTAAGCAGGGGCCGAGACGAGCAGTACTTC.